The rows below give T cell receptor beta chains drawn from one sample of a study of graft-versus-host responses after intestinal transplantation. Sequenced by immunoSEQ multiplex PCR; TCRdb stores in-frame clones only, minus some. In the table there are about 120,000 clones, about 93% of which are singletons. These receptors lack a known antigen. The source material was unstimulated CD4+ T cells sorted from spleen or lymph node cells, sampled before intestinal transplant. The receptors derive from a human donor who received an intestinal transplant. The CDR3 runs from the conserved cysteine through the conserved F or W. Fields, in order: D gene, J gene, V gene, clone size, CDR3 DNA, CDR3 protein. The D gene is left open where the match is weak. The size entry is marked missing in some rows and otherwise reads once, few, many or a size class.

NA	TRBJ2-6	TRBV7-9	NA	TGTGCCAGCAGCTTAGATTGGGGCCGCGGGGAAGGGGCCAACGTCCTGACTTTC	CASSLDWGRGEGANVLTF
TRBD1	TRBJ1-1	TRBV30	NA	TGTGCCTGGAGACCTGGGACAGGTCTGAACACTGAAGCTTTCTTT	CAWRPGTGLNTEAFF
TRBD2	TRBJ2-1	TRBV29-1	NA	TGCAGCGCCAAAGCCGGGACTAGCGGTTCCTACAATGAGCAGTTCTTC	CSAKAGTSGSYNEQFF
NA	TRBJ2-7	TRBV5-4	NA	TGTGCCAGCAGCTTGGAACTCGGTGGCTTAGACGAGCAGTACTTC	CASSLELGGLDEQYF
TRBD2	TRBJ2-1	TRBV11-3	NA	TGTGCCAGCAGCTCACAGCCCCGGACTAGCGGGAGGGTATCCTACAATGAGCAGTTCTTC	CASSSQPRTSGRVSYNEQFF
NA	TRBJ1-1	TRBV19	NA	TGTGCCAGTAGCCCCGCAGCTGGACAGAAAGTAGCTTTCTTT	CASSPAAGQKVAFF
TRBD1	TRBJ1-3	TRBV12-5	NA	TGTGCTAGCAGGGGGTTCTCTGGAAACACCATATATTTT	CASRGFSGNTIYF
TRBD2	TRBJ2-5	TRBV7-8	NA	TGTGCCAGCAGCAAGGCTAGCGGGAGTTTGGAGACCCAGTACTTC	CASSKASGSLETQYF
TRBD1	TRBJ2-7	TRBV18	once	TGTGCCAGCTCTCCCGGGACAGTCTCCTACGAGCAGTACTTC	CASSPGTVSYEQYF
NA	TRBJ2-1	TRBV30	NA	TGTGCCTGGAGTGTACGCAATGAGCAGTTCTTC	CAWSVRNEQFF
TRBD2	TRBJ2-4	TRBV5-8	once	TGTGCCAGCAGCTTGAGACTAGGACTAGCGGGGTTAGCCAAAAACATTCAGTACTTC	CASSLRLGLAGLAKNIQYF
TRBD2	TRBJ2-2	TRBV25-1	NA	TGTGCCAGCAGTTCCCCCACCGGGAGGCGGAACACCGGGGAGCTGTTTTTT	CASSSPTGRRNTGELFF
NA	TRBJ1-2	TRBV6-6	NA	TGTGCCAGCAGTTACAGAAATGATGGCTACACCTTC	CASSYRNDGYTF
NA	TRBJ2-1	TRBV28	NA	TGTGCCAGCAGCCTGGACCGCAACAATGAGCAGTTCTTC	CASSLDRNNEQFF
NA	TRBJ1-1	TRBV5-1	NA	TGCGCCAGCAGCTTGGCCTCAGGGGTCACTGAAGCTTTCTTT	CASSLASGVTEAFF
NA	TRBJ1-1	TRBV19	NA	TGTGCCAGTAGTCCGAAAAGGAGCAAGAACACTGAAGCTTTCTTT	CASSPKRSKNTEAFF
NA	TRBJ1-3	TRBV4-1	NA	TGCGCCAGCAGCCAAGATCCGGGCAGGGCCCGCTCTGGAAACACCATATATTTT	CASSQDPGRARSGNTIYF
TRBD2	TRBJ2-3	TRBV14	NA	TGTGCCAGCAGCCAAGTTCGTCTAGCGGGCACAGATACGCAGTATTTT	CASSQVRLAGTDTQYF
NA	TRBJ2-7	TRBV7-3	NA	TGTGCCAGCAGCCGGAGTAGCGAGCAGTACTTC	CASSRSSEQYF
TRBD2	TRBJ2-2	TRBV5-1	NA	TGCGCCAGCAGCACCGGACTAGCTGCCCGAGACACCGGGGAGCTGTTTTTT	CASSTGLAARDTGELFF
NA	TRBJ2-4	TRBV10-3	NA	TGTGCCATCAGTGAGTGGCAGGGTGCGGACATTCAGTACTTC	CAISEWQGADIQYF
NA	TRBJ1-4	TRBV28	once	TGTGCCAGCACCCAACATGGGGGAGGTGAAAAACTGTTTTTT	CASTQHGGGEKLFF
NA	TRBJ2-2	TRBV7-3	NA	TGTGCCAGCAGCGAGAAGAACACCGGGGAGCTGTTTTTT	CASSEKNTGELFF
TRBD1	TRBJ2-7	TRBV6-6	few	TGTGCCAGCAGTTACCTAACCGGGACAGAGACCTACGAGCAGTACTTC	CASSYLTGTETYEQYF
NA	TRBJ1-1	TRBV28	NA	TGTGCCAGCAGTGCCCCCCCGGGGGCGCTTACTGAAGCTTTCTTT	CASSAPPGALTEAFF
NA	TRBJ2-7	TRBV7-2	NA	TGTGCCAGCAGCTCGACCACAGGGAAGCAGTACTTC	CASSSTTGKQYF
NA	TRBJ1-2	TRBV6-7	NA	TGTGCCAGCAGTTACCCTGGTTTTAACTATGGCTACACCTTC	CASSYPGFNYGYTF
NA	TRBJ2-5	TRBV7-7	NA	TGTGCCGTGGGGCATGTCCAAGAGACCCAGTACTTC	CAVGHVQETQYF
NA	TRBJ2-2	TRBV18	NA	TGTGCCAGCTGTCTTTTAGCGGATAACACCGGGGAGCTGTTTTTT	CASCLLADNTGELFF
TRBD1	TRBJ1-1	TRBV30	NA	TGTGCCTCTACGGACGGACAGGCAAACACTGAAGCTTTCTTT	CASTDGQANTEAFF
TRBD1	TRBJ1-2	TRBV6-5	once	TGTGCCAGCAGTTACGCCGGACAGGGTAACTATGGCTACACCTTC	CASSYAGQGNYGYTF
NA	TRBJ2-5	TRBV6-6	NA	TGTGCCAGCAGCCCGTACGCTCCAGCCCAAGAGACCCAGTACTTC	CASSPYAPAQETQYF
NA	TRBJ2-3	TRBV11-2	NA	TGTGCCAGCAGCTTAGGAGGGGGACTCACAGATACGCAGTATTTT	CASSLGGGLTDTQYF
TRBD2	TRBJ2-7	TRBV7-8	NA	TGTGCCAGCAGCCTGCGACTAGCGGGAGAAAATATGCAGTACTTC	CASSLRLAGENMQYF
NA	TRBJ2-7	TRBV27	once	TGTGCCAGCAGTTTATCGGGGGTGGCGGCAGCTTTGCTTCTTCGGTACTTC	CASSLSGVAAALLLRYF
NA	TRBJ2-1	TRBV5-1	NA	TGCGCCAGCAGCTCAATCTCGGTAGTTTTCAATGAGCAGTTCTTC	CASSSISVVFNEQFF
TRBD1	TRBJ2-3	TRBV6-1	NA	TGTGCCAGCAGTGCGCAGACAGGGCCTCGAGATACGCAGTATTTT	CASSAQTGPRDTQYF
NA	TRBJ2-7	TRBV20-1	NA	TGCAGTGGATACGGGAACTACGAGCAGTACTTC	CSGYGNYEQYF
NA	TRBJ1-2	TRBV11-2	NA	TGTGCCAGCAGCTTCCGGCGGCAGGGAGAGTATGGCTACACCTTC	CASSFRRQGEYGYTF